This T cell receptor (beta chain) appears in the sequencing data of a study of siplizumab effects on memory and regulatory T cells. Study-wide results and limits: Proof of suppressive function in proliferating Tregs from siplizumab cultures was not established. Siplizumab gave mappable alloreactive CD4+ clones an average Treg-derived fraction of about 69%, against around 30% in controls. Apparently key alloresponse contributors, naive T cells also seemed more diverse than memory cells.

Germline trimming cut 3 bases from V and 6 bases from J; bases unmatched to any gene: 6. In germline, CDR1 is KGHSH, CDR2 LQKENI. The CDR3 has 14 amino acids. To note about this clone: The antigen is unknown.

Approximately 100,000 TCR templates underwent assay in each sample. Assay used: immunoSEQ multiplex PCR; TCRdb lists only in-frame clones, some missing. Counted here are some 100,000 clones, more than 90% occurring once; the ten biggest clones make up 0.15%. The sequenced sample was CD4+ T cells sorted from blood. This receptor was obtained from a human donor in good health. The V and J genes are TRBV18 and TRBJ1-1; 8 bases are a match to TRBD1. In DNA, the CDR3 is TGTGCCAGCTCACCGGACAGGGCGGGGGCTGAAGCTTTCTTT. The encoded protein is CASSPDRAGAEAFF.